One and the same sample provided the 31 T cell receptor beta chains below, sequenced in a study of response to subunit inactivated influenza vaccine. TCRdb analysed the RT-PCR reads with MiXCR anew, one entry per CDR3 protein. This sample has roughly 700,000 distinct CDR3 sequences, with approximately 14% found just once. The starting material was PBMCs from blood, obtained roughly 13 days after vaccination. These receptors came from a man aged 45-65 years who received an inactivated influenza vaccine.

V gene TRBV5-1 combines with J gene TRBJ2-6, with a possible D match to TRBD2 (5 bases). This CDR3 comprises 18 residues. Trimming left V 1 base short and J 2 bases short, with 16 bases between. Germline loops: CDR1 SGHRS, CDR2 YFSETQ. As DNA, the CDR3 is TGCGCCAGCAGCTTGTGGGGTGCGATCGGGGCTGGGGCCAACGTCCTGACTTTC. It is translated as CASSLWGAIGAGANVLTF.

This clonotype was found a few times. CDR3 nucleotides: TGTGCCAGTAGTTGGCCAGCCACCAATGAGCAGTTCTTC. Translated, it gives CASSWPATNEQFF. This rearrangement joins TRBV19 to TRBJ2-1; D not certain. The V gene lost 5 bases and the J gene lost 6 bases, with 11 bases spanning the gap. The CDR3 is 13 residues long. Germline V gene data show CDR1 as LNHDA and CDR2 as SQIVND (reference sequence).

The chain joins TRBV24-1 to TRBJ2-3; D unresolved. Germline values: CDR1 KGHDR, CDR2 SFDVKD. Trimming cost V 3 bases and J 7 bases, with 13 bases left between them. The CDR3 contains 14 residues. CDR3 DNA: TGTGCCACCAGTGATGTGGTCCTTGGAAATACGCAGTATTTT. Protein sequence: CATSDVVLGNTQYF.

The rearrangement links TRBV30 to TRBJ2-7; D unclear. The germline V and J ends were trimmed by 4 bases and 2 bases, with 6 bases remaining between them. Germline values: CDR1 GTSNPN, CDR2 SVGIG (reference sequence). The CDR3 runs to 11 residues. The chain's CDR3 is CAWTPTYEQYF. CDR3 DNA: TGTGCCTGGACACCCACCTACGAGCAGTACTTC. Drawing the rest from reference TRBV30 and TRBJ2-7, the complete variable domain is SQTIHQWPATLVQPVGSPLSLECTVEGTSNPNLYWYRQAAGRGLQLLFYSVGIGQISSEVPQNLSASRPQDRQFILSSKKLLLSDSGFYLCAWTPTYEQYFGPGTRLTVT.

This clonotype was observed a few times. The CDR3 is CSARDGTGGNYGYTF. As DNA, the CDR3 is TGCAGTGCTAGAGATGGGACAGGGGGGAACTATGGCTACACCTTC. V gene TRBV20-1 combines with J gene TRBJ1-2; 11 bases are shared with TRBD1. Germline CDR1 DFQATT, CDR2 SNEGSKA (reference sequence). The CDR3 runs 15 residues. The trim removed 0 bases at V and 2 bases at J, leaving 2 bases unmatched.

This clonotype has a handful of counts. This rearrangement joins TRBV5-1 to TRBJ2-1; D is possibly TRBD2 (6 bases). The CDR3 is 21 residues long. Germline assignment: CDR1 SGHRS and CDR2 YFSETQ. V lost 4 bases and J lost 1, with 30 bases in between. CDR3 sequence: CASSQVWREKRMVRSYNEQFF. In nucleotides, the CDR3 is TGCGCCAGCAGCCAGGTTTGGAGGGAGAAGCGTATGGTCCGGTCCTACAATGAGCAGTTCTTC.

This clonotype was picked up a small number of times. This chain joins TRBV2 and TRBJ2-2; D is ambiguous. In germline, CDR1 is SNHLY, CDR2 FYNNEI. V lost 5 bases to trimming and J lost 2 bases, with 9 bases between them. This CDR3 is 14 amino acids long. The CDR3 spells CASSQEKNTGELFF. CDR3 nucleotide sequence: TGTGCCAGCAGTCAGGAGAAAAACACCGGGGAGCTGTTTTTT.

This chain links TRBV6-2 or TRBV6-3 with TRBJ1-5, with 11 bases matching TRBD1. Germline trimming cut 7 bases from V and 6 bases from J; bases unmatched to any gene: 2. The CDR3 is made up of 13 amino acids. Per the germline V gene, CDR1 is MNHEY and CDR2 is SVGEGT. The CDR3 spells CASKDRGLQPQHF. The CDR3 bases are TGTGCCAGCAAGGACAGGGGGCTTCAGCCCCAGCATTTT.

In its sample, this clonotype was seen many times. The J gene is TRBJ1-2, the V gene TRBV12-3 or TRBV12-4; 9 bases line up with TRBD1. The trim removed 5 bases at V and 4 bases at J, leaving 11 bases unmatched. The CDR3 spans 16 residues. CDR3 amino acids: CASSTSRDRVPYGYTF. The CDR3 nucleotides read TGTGCCAGCAGTACCAGCCGGGACAGGGTACCCTATGGCTACACCTTC.

The chain carries TRBV5-6 and TRBJ1-2; TRBD1 matches at 7 bases. CDR1 is SGHDT, CDR2 YYEEEE, per germline. The V and J ends lost 5 bases and 7 bases, in that order; junction bases with no gene match: 11. CDR3 length: 14 amino acids. CDR3 protein: CASRQTGISVGYTF. The CDR3 region has the DNA TGTGCCAGCAGACAGACAGGGATCTCGGTTGGCTACACCTTC.

The chain uses TRBV7-8 and TRBJ2-7; D could derive from TRBD1 or TRBD2 (5 bases each). This CDR3 is 14 amino acids long. From germline, CDR1 is SGHVS and CDR2 FQNEAQ. Trimming took off 6 bases at V and 2 bases at J, with 14 bases between the two ends. The CDR3 sequence: CASSGGGSTYEQYF. In DNA, the CDR3 is TGTGCCAGCAGTGGTGGGGGTTCTACCTACGAGCAGTACTTC.

The V gene is TRBV7-2, the J gene TRBJ2-3, with no clear D. CDR1 SGHTA and CDR2 FQGNSA come from the germline V gene. Trimming cost V 6 bases and J 5 bases, with 18 bases left between them. CDR3 length equals 15 residues. The CDR3 DNA sequence: TGTGCCAGCAGTTTGGTCGGCGCCAAGGGAGATACGCAGTATTTT. Translated, it gives CASSLVGAKGDTQYF.

In its sample, this clonotype was seen many times. The genes are TRBV24-1 and TRBJ2-1, with 10 bases lining up with TRBD2. CDR3 length equals 15 residues. The germline gives CDR1 KGHDR, CDR2 SFDVKD. With 9 bases clipped from V and 5 bases from J, the junction kept 9 bases outside the gene matches. Here the CDR3 DNA reads TGTGCCACCGTAAATAGCGGGGGGCCCGACAATGAGCAGTTCTTC. Translation gives CATVNSGGPDNEQFF.

In its sample, this clonotype was seen a few times. The rearrangement uses TRBV20-1 and TRBJ1-5; D is uncertain. V was cut by 3 bases and J by 3 bases, with 9 bases left in between. The germline CDR1 and CDR2 sequences are DFQATT and SNEGSKA (reference sequence). The CDR3 has 13 amino acids. CDR3 residues: CSASSWHNQPQHF. DNA for the CDR3: TGCAGTGCTAGTTCTTGGCACAATCAGCCCCAGCATTTT.

This clonotype was recorded many times. The chain links TRBV7-9 to TRBJ2-1; D is possibly TRBD2 (5 bases). The CDR3 loop spans 16 amino acids. Germline CDR1 SEHNR, CDR2 FQNEAQ (reference sequence). The ends were cut back, 4 bases at V and 4 bases at J, with 17 bases in the middle. In DNA form, the CDR3 reads TGTGCCAGCAGCTCACCCTCGAGCGGTCCTTACAATGAGCAGTTCTTC. It specifies CASSSPSSGPYNEQFF.

There are a few counts of this clonotype. The V and J genes are TRBV28 and TRBJ2-7; TRBD1 aligns across 7 bases. J lost 1 base, V lost 7 bases, and 10 bases had no gene match. CDR1 is MDHEN, CDR2 SYDVKM, per germline. This CDR3 is 15 amino acids long. Here the CDR3 DNA reads TGTGCCAGCACTGAAGCCGGGACAGTTTCCTACGAGCAGTACTTC. This translates into CASTEAGTVSYEQYF.

V and J are TRBV12-3 or TRBV12-4 and TRBJ2-5; tentative D call: TRBD1 (6 bases). Between the trimmed V and J ends, which lost 6 bases and 1 base, there was a span of 18 bases. The CDR3 length is 16 residues. The CDR3 loop is CASSSDEQGPQETQYF. The CDR3 coding sequence is TGTGCCAGCAGCTCTGACGAACAGGGTCCCCAAGAGACCCAGTACTTC.

The chain recombines TRBV11-2 with TRBJ2-7; D is uncertain. The CDR3 totals 14 residues. V dropped 6 bases and J dropped 3 bases, with 15 bases sitting between them. Per germline, CDR1 SGHAT and CDR2 FQNNGV. The chain's CDR3 is CASRAEFGFYEQYF. CDR3 DNA sequence: TGTGCCAGCAGGGCCGAGTTCGGGTTCTACGAGCAGTACTTC. Full variable domain (rest looked up from reference TRBV11-2 and TRBJ2-7): EAGVAQSPRYKIIEKRQSVAFWCNPISGHATLYWYQQILGQGPKLLIQFQNNGVVDDSQLPKDRFSAERLKGVDSTLKIQPAKLEDSAVYLCASRAEFGFYEQYFGPGTRLTVT.

Comments on this clonotype: At one end, the junction sequence differs from germline, possibly due to a read error. The chain joins TRBV13 to TRBJ2-2; 11 bases are shared with TRBD1. CDR1 PRHDT and CDR2 FYEKMQ come from the germline V gene (reference sequence). The CDR3 runs to 23 residues. The CDR3 sequence: CASGLPGQGGSGVHGGYTGELFF. CDR3 DNA sequence: TGTGCCAGCGGCTTGCCGGGACAGGGGGGCTCCGGGGTTCACGGGGGATACACCGGGGAGCTGTTTTTT.

This clonotype was observed a handful of times. The chain is built from TRBV6-1 and TRBJ2-1; TRBD2 matches 11 bases. The CDR3 runs 15 residues. Germline CDR1 is MNHNS and CDR2 is SASEGT. Trimming at V came to 6 bases and at J to 2 bases, leaving 3 bases not matched to a gene. CDR3 DNA sequence: TGTGCCAGCAGGGTAGCGGGGGGGCCCTACAATGAGCAGTTCTTC. Translating it yields CASRVAGGPYNEQFF.

The chain recombines TRBV14 with TRBJ2-5; D possibly corresponds to TRBD1 (5 bases). This CDR3 comprises 18 residues. Germline V gene sequence: CDR1 SGHDN, CDR2 FVKESK. Trimming stripped 2 bases from V and 0 bases from J, with 19 bases between. Written as DNA, the CDR3 is TGTGCCAGCAGCCAACCCTCGGCGACAGAGAGTTACCAAGAGACCCAGTACTTC. Protein: CASSQPSATESYQETQYF. Together with reference TRBV14 and TRBJ2-5, the CDR3 gives the full variable domain: EAGVTQFPSHSVIEKGQTVTLRCDPISGHDNLYWYRRVMGKEIKFLLHFVKESKQDESGMPNNRFLAERTGGTYSTLKVQPAELEDSGVYFCASSQPSATESYQETQYFGPGTRLLVL.

The V call is TRBV29-1, the J call TRBJ1-1, with unresolved D. From germline, CDR1 is SQVTM and CDR2 ANQGSEA. The CDR3 has 14 amino acids. V was pared by 3 bases and J by 2 bases, with 13 bases between. The chain's CDR3 is CSVEGGVINTEAFF. As DNA, the CDR3 is TGCAGCGTTGAGGGAGGAGTGATCAACACTGAAGCTTTCTTT.

As for this clonotype: It may be a read error: a sequence one base away is much more abundant. The rearrangement links TRBV7-9 to TRBJ2-1; possibly TRBD2 for D (5 bases). Germline CDR1 reads SEHNR; CDR2 reads FQNEAQ (reference sequence). CDR3 length: 15 residues. V dropped 7 bases and J dropped 5 bases, with 18 bases sitting between them. The CDR3 DNA is TGTGCCAGCAAACCGACTACCTCCCTTGACAATGAGCAGTTCTTC. Translating gives CASKPTTSLDNEQFF.

V usage is TRBV7-2 and J usage is TRBJ2-1; TRBD1 matches 9 bases. The trim removed 10 bases at V and 1 base at J, leaving 2 bases unmatched. Germline V gene data show CDR1 as SGHTA and CDR2 as FQGNSA. The CDR3 contains 13 residues. The CDR3 DNA sequence: TGTGCCACGGGACAGGGATCCTACAATGAGCAGTTCTTC. It translates to CATGQGSYNEQFF. Full variable domain (outside the CDR3, taken from reference TRBV7-2 and TRBJ2-1): GAGVSQSPSNKVTEKGKDVELRCDPISGHTALYWYRQSLGQGLEFLIYFQGNSAPDKSGLPSDRFSAERTGGSVSTLTIQRTQQEDSAVYLCATGQGSYNEQFFGPGTRLTVL.

This clonotype turned up a few times. The chain uses TRBV7-2 and TRBJ2-7; 7 bases line up with TRBD1. CDR3 size: 15 residues. The V segment lost 1 base and the J segment 1 base; nucleotides outside the gene matches: 4. Per the germline V gene, CDR1 is SGHTA and CDR2 is FQGNSA. The DNA of the CDR3 is TGTGCCAGCAGCTTAGAGGGGGCCGGATCCTACGAGCAGTACTTC. This sequence encodes CASSLEGAGSYEQYF.

This chain links TRBV20-1 with TRBJ2-7; the match to TRBD1 covers 8 bases. Germline values: CDR1 DFQATT, CDR2 SNEGSKA (reference sequence). Losses at the gene ends were 3 bases for V and 3 bases for J; bases not matched to a gene: 4. This CDR3 is built from 13 residues. The CDR3 protein is CSARDRELYEQYF. In DNA form, the CDR3 reads TGCAGTGCTAGGGACAGGGAGCTCTACGAGCAGTACTTC.

The chain recombines TRBV10-3 with TRBJ2-2, with 8 bases fitting TRBD1. Germline lookup yields CDR1 ENHRY and CDR2 SYGVKD. V dropped 0 bases and J dropped 4; count of bases not matched to a gene: 10. The length of the CDR3 is 18 residues. CDR3 sequence reads: CAISESSPQGASTGELFF. For the CDR3, the DNA is TGTGCCATCAGTGAGTCTTCCCCCCAGGGGGCTAGCACCGGGGAGCTGTTTTTT.

This clonotype was detected ten times or more. The CDR3 reads CASSTDTYEQYF. The CDR3 nucleotides are TGTGCCAGCAGTACCGATACCTACGAGCAGTACTTC. The chain links TRBV12-3 or TRBV12-4 to TRBJ2-7; D uncertain. The CDR3 loop spans 12 amino acids. Trimming removed 5 bases at V and 2 bases at J, with 7 bases between.

V and J are TRBV20-1 and TRBJ2-5, with D possibly being TRBD1 (5 bases). The CDR3 spans 12 residues. The germline gives CDR1 DFQATT, CDR2 SNEGSKA (reference sequence). Trimming removed 8 bases at V and 3 bases at J, with 13 bases between. CDR3 nucleotides: TGCAGTCCGAATCAGGGAAAAGAGACCCAGTACTTC. Residues: CSPNQGKETQYF.

The chain has TRBV28 and TRBJ2-7, with 9 bases matching TRBD2. This CDR3 spans 15 amino acids. Germline CDR1 is MDHEN and CDR2 is SYDVKM. V was clipped by 5 bases and J by 6 bases; unmatched bases: 11. CDR3 sequence: CASSPQRGAFIEQYF. CDR3 nucleotides: TGTGCCAGCAGTCCGCAGCGGGGGGCTTTTATCGAGCAGTACTTC.

This clonotype has a handful of counts. The chain links TRBV25-1 to TRBJ2-5; D may be TRBD2 (6 bases). The CDR3 is 16 residues long. Germline CDR1 is MGHDK and CDR2 is SYGVNS. V lost 3 bases and J lost 1, with 15 bases in between. Written as DNA, the CDR3 is TGTGCCAGCAGTGATGTGCGGGACTGGCCCCAAGAGACCCAGTACTTC. Translating gives CASSDVRDWPQETQYF.